This TCR beta chain originates from a study of T-cell memory formation after mild COVID-19. Study conclusions and caveats: What remained unconfirmed was the SARS-CoV-2 specificity of second-wave clones peaking on day 37. While clones contracting from day 15 to 85 were balanced between CD4 and CD8, later expanders leaned CD4+.

TCRdb re-derived calls from the 5' RACE reads in MiXCR, one entry per CDR3 protein. The table includes 150,000 to 200,000 distinct CDR3 sequences, 30% to 35% detected once. V shed 5 bases and J 2 bases; nucleotides not matched to a gene: 18. This CDR3 region has 20 residues. Germline assignment: CDR1 SEHNR and CDR2 FQNEAQ (reference sequence). Notes on this clonotype: Its antigen is unidentified.

This clonotype originated in an adult woman who had mild COVID-19 (a few samples of this study predate the infection). Cell type and time point are not known. Material: PBMCs or a T cell subset sorted from them (not recorded which). The rearrangement uses TRBV7-9 and TRBJ2-7; 13 bases are shared with TRBD2. The CDR3 is CASSTAPITSGRAKPYEQYF. The CDR3 region has the DNA TGTGCCAGCAGCACGGCCCCGATAACTAGCGGGAGGGCCAAACCCTACGAGCAGTACTTC.